Following are 25 T cell receptor beta chains from one sample sequenced in a study of cytomegalovirus exposure and HLA in healthy donors. Both 60 Vbeta primers and 13 Jbeta primers went into the PCR. Clones were sequenced by immunoSEQ multiplex PCR, and TCRdb holds only the in-frame ones, with some missing. The sample gives some 140,000 clones, 75% to 85% of which show up once; about 5.6% is in the top ten. Sample: PBMCs. These receptors were collected from a woman in her thirties or forties in good health and CMV-seropositive.

V usage is TRBV5-1 and J usage is TRBJ1-1, with D maybe TRBD1 (6 bases). The CDR3 extends over 15 amino acids. With 3 bases removed from V and 11 bases from J, the gap between germline ends came to 23 bases. Germline values: CDR1 SGHRS, CDR2 YFSETQ. The CDR3 nucleotides read TGCGCCAGCAGCTCGCAACAGGGACCCGCTTCGCCGGCTTTCTTT. Translated, it gives CASSSQQGPASPAFF.

The chain combines TRBV19 with TRBJ2-3; D might be TRBD2 (6 bases). The CDR3 totals 15 residues. Germline CDR1 reads LNHDA; CDR2 reads SQIVND (reference sequence). V was pared by 3 bases and J by 10 bases, with 20 bases between. The CDR3 nucleotides are TGTGCCAGTAGTATTTCGAGGGAGGCAGAGGGGCCGCAGTATTTT. It yields the protein CASSISREAEGPQYF.

The chain employs TRBV13 and TRBJ2-6, with 10 bases that match TRBD2. Germline CDR1 is PRHDT and CDR2 is FYEKMQ (reference sequence). J gave up 8 bases and V 3 bases, and 7 bases lay outside the gene matches. The CDR3 runs to 16 residues. CDR3 nucleotide sequence: TGTGCCAGCAGCTTCTTTTTAGCGGGAGGACCCAACGTCCTGACTTTC. Protein sequence: CASSFFLAGGPNVLTF. The full variable domain, completed using reference TRBV13 and TRBJ2-6, is AAGVIQSPRHLIKEKRETATLKCYPIPRHDTVYWYQQGPGQDPQFLISFYEKMQSDKGSIPDRFSAQQFSDYHSELNMSSLELGDSALYFCASSFFLAGGPNVLTFGAGSRLTVL.

The chain links TRBV27 to TRBJ2-3; TRBD2 agrees at 8 bases. In germline, CDR1 is MNHEY, CDR2 SMNVEV (reference sequence). Unmatched junction bases numbered 9, after V lost 6 bases and J lost 4 bases. This CDR3 spans 15 amino acids. CDR3 nucleotides: TGTGCCAGCAGCGAGCGGGGGATGCTTTCAGATACGCAGTATTTT. Protein sequence: CASSERGMLSDTQYF.

This chain connects TRBV7-9 to TRBJ1-2; 9 bases agree with TRBD1. The CDR3 is 15 residues long. The ends lost 3 bases at V and 4 bases at J; junction bases unmatched: 6. CDR1 and CDR2 (germline): SEHNR, FQNEAQ (reference sequence). The CDR3 loop reads CASSFAGTGPYGYTF. The CDR3 bases are TGTGCCAGCAGCTTTGCCGGGACAGGGCCCTATGGCTACACCTTC.

This clone has only one observation. This chain connects TRBV7-3 to TRBJ1-2; 9 bases align to TRBD1. The CDR3 length is 16 residues. After removal of 5 bases from V and 4 bases from J, the junction contained 11 bases not matched to a gene. Germline loops: CDR1 SGHTA, CDR2 FQGTGA. The DNA for the CDR3 is TGTGCCAGCAGCCCGGGGGACAGGGAATCATCCTATGGCTACACCTTC. Residues: CASSPGDRESSYGYTF.

The gene calls are TRBV6-5 and TRBJ1-6; possible D gene TRBD1, 6 bases. This CDR3 is built from 13 residues. Trimming took off 7 bases at V and 11 bases at J, with 15 bases between the two ends. Germline CDR1 is MNHEY and CDR2 is SVGAGI. CDR3 nucleotide sequence: TGTGCCAGCACCCCGGGACAAGAGACACCCCTCCACTTT. Protein product: CASTPGQETPLHF.

The V gene is TRBV30, the J gene TRBJ1-1, with 8 nucleotides matching TRBD1. Germline V CDR1 and CDR2: GTSNPN, SVGIG (reference sequence). V trimming: 2 bases; J trimming: 5 bases; junction bases outside the gene matches: 1. The CDR3 has 12 amino acids. CDR3 sequence: CAWSRQGTEAFF. The DNA of the CDR3 is TGTGCCTGGAGTAGACAGGGGACTGAAGCTTTCTTT.

The chain links TRBV5-6 to TRBJ1-4; 7 bases align to TRBD1. V shed 3 bases and J 4 bases; nucleotides not matched to a gene: 9. The CDR3 sequence is 16 residues long. Germline values: CDR1 SGHDT, CDR2 YYEEEE. The CDR3 DNA follows: TGTGCCAGCAGCTCCACTTACAGGGGCGATAATGAAAAACTGTTTTTT. Translated: CASSSTYRGDNEKLFF. Supplemented by reference TRBV5-6 and TRBJ1-4, the full variable domain reads DAGVTQSPTHLIKTRGQQVTLRCSPKSGHDTVSWYQQALGQGPQFIFQYYEEEERQRGNFPDRFSGHQFPNYSSELNVNALLLGDSALYLCASSSTYRGDNEKLFFGSGTQLSVL.

This chain links TRBV7-6 with TRBJ2-1, with D possibly TRBD2 on 5 matching bases. Germline CDR1 SGHVS, CDR2 FNYEAQ. Trimming took off 2 bases at V and 4 bases at J, with 21 bases between the two ends. The CDR3 length is 18 residues. The CDR3 is CASSLRAGVGINYNEQFF. For the CDR3, the DNA is TGTGCCAGCAGCTTAAGGGCGGGCGTGGGGATAAATTACAATGAGCAGTTCTTC.

CDR3 amino acids: CSVEVPGQGGYEQYF. In nucleotides, the CDR3 is TGCAGCGTTGAAGTTCCGGGACAGGGTGGTTACGAGCAGTACTTC. The chain links TRBV29-1 to TRBJ2-5; 9 bases are a match to TRBD1. The end of the DNA is better explained by TRBJ2-7, so the J call may be wrong. The CDR3 runs 15 residues. From germline, CDR1 is SQVTM and CDR2 ANQGSEA.

The chain carries TRBV29-1 and TRBJ2-7; D possibly corresponds to TRBD1 (5 bases). The CDR3 loop spans 12 amino acids. Per the germline V gene, CDR1 is SQVTM and CDR2 is ANQGSEA. V was pared by 4 bases and J by 6 bases, with 13 bases between. CDR3 bases: TGCAGCGTTGCCAGGGCCTCCCTCGAGCAGTACTTC. Translation gives CSVARASLEQYF.

The chain combines TRBV2 with TRBJ1-1, with D perhaps TRBD1 (5 bases). V lost 6 bases and J lost 4, with 15 bases in between. Germline V lookup: CDR1 SNHLY, CDR2 FYNNEI. There are 14 residues in the CDR3. The CDR3 nucleotides are TGTGCCAGCAGATATAATCAGGGAGGCACTGAAGCTTTCTTT. Translated: CASRYNQGGTEAFF.

This chain connects TRBV6-5 to TRBJ2-5; D perhaps matches TRBD2 (7 bases). The CDR3 spans 13 residues. With 7 bases removed from V and 3 bases from J, the gap between germline ends came to 12 bases. CDR1 is MNHEY, CDR2 SVGAGI, per germline. The CDR3, as DNA: TGTGCCAGCACAGGGGACTACGAAGAGACCCAGTACTTC. Encoded protein: CASTGDYEETQYF.

V gene TRBV30 combines with J gene TRBJ1-1; TRBD1 matches at 11 bases. This CDR3 is built from 15 residues. Germline-derived CDR1 and CDR2 are GTSNPN and SVGIG (reference sequence). V dropped 3 bases and J dropped 11; count of bases not matched to a gene: 14. CDR3 bases: TGTGCCTGGAGGGAAGTTGGACAGGGGGCCTTGGAGGCTTTCTTT. This codes for CAWREVGQGALEAFF.

Only one count was recorded for this clone. The V call is TRBV4-2, the J call TRBJ2-5; perhaps TRBD2 as D (5 bases). The CDR3 has 16 residues. In germline, CDR1 is LGHNA, CDR2 YNFKEQ. V gave up 1 base and J gave up 2 bases, with 14 bases separating them. In nucleotides, the CDR3 is TGTGCCAGCAGCCAAGCAGACCGGACTCCTCAAGAGACCCAGTACTTC. Translated, it gives CASSQADRTPQETQYF.

The J gene is TRBJ1-1, the V gene TRBV5-1; TRBD1 matches 7 bases. V shed 5 bases and J 1 base; nucleotides not matched to a gene: 11. CDR3 length: 16 amino acids. Germline V CDR1 and CDR2: SGHRS, YFSETQ. The CDR3 sequence is CASRTTVQGPNTEAFF. DNA of the CDR3: TGCGCCAGCAGAACTACCGTACAGGGGCCGAACACTGAAGCTTTCTTT.

This chain uses TRBV2 with TRBJ2-3; 8 bases match TRBD1. CDR3 length: 16 amino acids. Germline lookup yields CDR1 SNHLY and CDR2 FYNNEI. J lost 1 base, V lost 3 bases, and 6 bases had no gene match. CDR3 in amino acids: CASSDRGLSGTDTQYF. In DNA, the CDR3 is TGTGCCAGCAGTGACAGGGGGCTAAGTGGCACAGATACGCAGTATTTT.

The chain is built from TRBV5-1 and TRBJ2-7; tentatively, D is TRBD2 (6 bases). The germline gives CDR1 SGHRS, CDR2 YFSETQ. Trimming stripped 3 bases from V and 4 bases from J, with 14 bases between. This CDR3 contains 14 residues. CDR3 nucleotides: TGCGCCAGCAGCTGGCAGGGAGGTGAATACGAGCAGTACTTC. Translating gives CASSWQGGEYEQYF.

This sequence joins TRBV9 and TRBJ1-1; TRBD1 might be the D (6 bases). Between the trimmed V and J ends, which lost 0 bases and 2 bases, there was a span of 14 bases. The V gene's germline CDR1 is SGDLS and CDR2 YYNGEE. The CDR3 is made up of 16 amino acids. CDR3 coding DNA: TGTGCCAGCAGCGTAGGGGGACATGGGATTAACACTGAAGCTTTCTTT. It translates to CASSVGGHGINTEAFF.

The chain has TRBV2 and TRBJ2-7, with 7 bases fitting TRBD2. CDR1 is SNHLY, CDR2 FYNNEI, per germline. The CDR3 extends over 13 amino acids. The ends lost 6 bases at V and 3 bases at J; junction bases unmatched: 5. The DNA of the CDR3 is TGTGCCAGCAGATCTAGCGGCTTCTACGAGCAGTACTTC. Translation gives CASRSSGFYEQYF.

CDR3 DNA: TGCGCCAGCATCCGGGACAGCGGCACCCAGTACTTC. This codes for CASIRDSGTQYF. This chain uses TRBV5-1 with TRBJ2-5, with 7 bases identical to TRBD1. This CDR3 is 12 amino acids long. Unmatched junction bases numbered 7, after V lost 6 bases and J lost 8 bases. The germline gives CDR1 SGHRS, CDR2 YFSETQ. The variable domain in full, with the rest retrieved from reference TRBV5-1 and TRBJ2-5, is KAGVTQTPRYLIKTRGQQVTLSCSPISGHRSVSWYQQTPGQGLQFLFEYFSETQRNKGNFPGRFSGRQFSNSRSEMNVSTLELGDSALYLCASIRDSGTQYFGPGTRLLVL.

V is TRBV6-1 and J is TRBJ1-1; weak D call: TRBD1 (6 bases). The CDR3 sequence is 14 residues long. Germline V gene data show CDR1 as MNHNS and CDR2 as SASEGT. Deletions cut 0 bases from V and 5 bases from J, with 10 bases between. The CDR3 nucleotides read TGTGCCAGCAGTGAAGCACAGGGTGGAACTGAAGCTTTCTTT. Amino acid sequence: CASSEAQGGTEAFF.

About this clone: Other DNA sequences in the same sample also yield this CDR3. The genes are TRBV5-6 and TRBJ2-7; 7 nucleotides align to TRBD2. Germline V lookup: CDR1 SGHDT, CDR2 YYEEEE. With 4 bases clipped from V and 5 bases from J, the junction kept 9 bases outside the gene matches. The CDR3 spans 14 residues. The CDR3 DNA is TGTGCCAGCAGCCTGAAGGTCGCGGGAGACGAGCAGTACTTC. It yields the protein CASSLKVAGDEQYF.

The genes are TRBV5-1 and TRBJ2-3; TRBD1 is a possible D gene (6 bases). Germline loops: CDR1 SGHRS, CDR2 YFSETQ. CDR3 size: 16 residues. V was clipped by 4 bases and J by 4 bases, with 19 bases between them. As DNA, the CDR3 is TGCGCCAGCAGCCCCCAGAGAGGGGGTTGGGCAGATACGCAGTATTTT. Translating gives CASSPQRGGWADTQYF. Full variable domain (outside the CDR3, taken from reference TRBV5-1 and TRBJ2-3): KAGVTQTPRYLIKTRGQQVTLSCSPISGHRSVSWYQQTPGQGLQFLFEYFSETQRNKGNFPGRFSGRQFSNSRSEMNVSTLELGDSALYLCASSPQRGGWADTQYFGPGTRLTVL.